This T cell receptor beta chain was observed in a study of shared clonotypes between healthy human individuals. Notes on the study in general: Blood alone was sampled, and tissue repertoires likely differ.

Naive CD8 cells comprised CD45RO-negative, CCR7-positively selected cells, excluding terminally differentiated effector memory CD45RA+ cells. The junction had 10 bases not matched to a gene; V was cut back by 5 bases and J by 8 bases. CDR1 is MDHEN, CDR2 SYDVKM, per germline. The CDR3 is 14 residues long. The repertoire was sequenced with immunoSEQ multiplex PCR; TCRdb's copy has only in-frame clones and lacks some. The table has 550,000 to 650,000 clones, approximately 96% seen once; the top ten hold 0.095% to 0.13%. Note on this clone: Its target is unknown.

Sample: naive CD8+ T cells sorted from blood. This receptor was obtained from a woman between 25 and 40 years old in good health. The rearrangement links TRBV28 to TRBJ1-2, with TRBD1 identical over 8 bases. CDR3 amino acids: CASSPRTGPNGYTF. Here the CDR3 DNA reads TGTGCCAGCAGTCCTCGGACAGGGCCGAACGGCTACACCTTC.